Listed below are T cell receptor beta chains from one sample, sequenced in a study of blood T cell repertoires in COVID-19. Profiling relied on immunoSEQ multiplex PCR, and the TCRdb table lists in-frame clones only, not all of them. The table has over 110,000 clones, roughly 84% seen once. The sample consisted of PBMCs or T cells enriched from blood (not recorded which). These receptor sequences come from a man in his forties or fifties in a cohort exposed to, infected with or recovered from COVID-19 (not recorded which). Both conserved end residues are part of each CDR3. Each record gives: D gene, clone size, J gene, V gene, CDR3 protein, CDR3 DNA. The D gene is left open where the match is weak. Clone size is given for some rows only: seen once, a few or many times, or a class if the clone is expanded.

>TRBD2|-|TRBJ2-1|TRBV5-1
CASSLTGGNEQFF
TGCGCCAGCAGCTTGACGGGAGGGAATGAGCAGTTCTTC
>-|once|TRBJ2-7|TRBV11-3
CASSLSGSYEQYF
TGTGCCAGCAGCTTGTCGGGTTCCTACGAGCAGTACTTC
>-|once|TRBJ2-3|TRBV18
CASSPLDSTDTQYF
TGTGCCAGCTCACCACTCGACTCAACAGATACGCAGTATTTT
>TRBD1|-|TRBJ2-7|TRBV13
CASSGTGYLYEQYF
TGTGCCAGCAGCGGGACAGGGTATCTGTACGAGCAGTACTTC
>-|-|TRBJ2-7|TRBV2
CASRSLSEQYF
TGTGCCAGCAGGAGCCTGAGCGAGCAGTACTTC
>-|-|TRBJ1-5|TRBV19
CASSIDPGGLGQPQHF
TGTGCCAGTAGTATAGATCCCGGGGGTTTGGGACAGCCCCAGCATTTT
>TRBD2|-|TRBJ2-7|TRBV19
CASSPPLAGGRSSYEQYF
TGTGCCAGTAGTCCTCCCCTAGCGGGGGGCCGAAGCTCCTACGAACAGTACTTC
>-|-|TRBJ1-3|TRBV30
CAWSDHGIAGNTIYF
TGTGCCTGGAGTGATCACGGTATCGCTGGAAACACCATATATTTT
>-|once|TRBJ1-5|TRBV18
CASSPPTDRSNQPQHF
TGTGCCAGCTCACCCCCGACCGACAGGTCCAATCAGCCCCAGCATTTT
>TRBD2|-|TRBJ2-2|TRBV3-1/TRBV3-2
CASSQGRGTTSAGELFF
TGTGCCAGCAGCCAAGGCCGCGGGACTACCAGCGCCGGGGAGCTGTTTTTT
>TRBD1|-|TRBJ2-6|TRBV15
CATSRPGQRVSGANVLTF
TGTGCCACCAGCAGGCCGGGACAGCGTGTCTCTGGGGCCAACGTCCTGACTTTC
>-|-|TRBJ2-3|TRBV7-2
CASSFPMLTGTSTDTQYF
TGTGCCAGCAGCTTTCCAATGCTTACGGGGACTAGCACAGATACGCAGTATTTT
>-|-|TRBJ2-3|TRBV29-1
CSVELAPSTDTQYF
TGCAGCGTTGAGCTAGCCCCTAGCACAGATACGCAGTATTTT
>-|once|TRBJ2-2|TRBV7-6
CASSLGTSPGELFF
TGTGCCAGCAGCCTCGGGACATCGCCCGGGGAGCTGTTTTTT
>-|-|TRBJ1-1|TRBV6-2/TRBV6-3
CASSFAGSTEAFF
TGTGCCAGCAGTTTTGCGGGGAGCACTGAAGCTTTCTTT
>-|once|TRBJ2-7|TRBV5-5
CASSETTLDGYEQYF
TGTGCCAGCAGCGAGACTACCTTAGACGGCTACGAGCAGTACTTC
>-|-|TRBJ1-5|TRBV27
CASSLSWPGGNQPQHF
TGTGCCAGCAGTTTATCGTGGCCAGGGGGCAATCAGCCCCAGCATTTT
>-|-|TRBJ1-4|TRBV7-8
CASSSGQPNEKLFF
TGTGCCAGCAGCTCAGGACAGCCTAATGAAAAACTGTTTTTT
>TRBD1|-|TRBJ1-2|TRBV30
CAWRGQGSLYGYTF
TGTGCCTGGAGGGGACAGGGTTCGCTGTATGGCTACACCTTC
>TRBD1|few|TRBJ2-7|TRBV6-5
CASSIDRDLGEQYF
TGTGCCAGCAGCATAGACAGGGATTTGGGAGAGCAGTACTTC
>-|few|TRBJ2-7|TRBV18
CASSPANRVGEQYF
TGTGCCAGCTCACCGGCCAACAGGGTTGGCGAGCAGTACTTC
>-|-|TRBJ2-2|TRBV3-1/TRBV3-2
CASSQDASTGELFF
TGTGCCAGCAGCCAAGATGCGAGTACCGGGGAGCTGTTTTTT
>TRBD2|-|TRBJ2-2|TRBV9
CASSGAIGTSRWGELFF
TGTGCCAGCAGCGGTGCCATCGGGACTAGTAGATGGGGGGAGCTGTTTTTT
>TRBD1|-|TRBJ1-5|TRBV19
CASSYRDRGNQPQHF
TGTGCCAGTAGTTACCGGGACAGGGGTAATCAGCCCCAGCATTTT
>TRBD1|-|TRBJ1-1|TRBV5-1
CASSEQGSNTEAFF
TGCGCCAGCAGCGAACAGGGGTCCAACACTGAAGCTTTCTTT
>-|few|TRBJ2-2|TRBV7-6
CASYPRGRAANTGELFF
TGTGCCAGCTACCCGAGGGGGAGAGCCGCGAACACCGGGGAGCTGTTTTTT
>TRBD2|-|TRBJ2-1|TRBV19
CASSRLAGLNEQFF
TGTGCCAGTAGTAGACTAGCGGGACTAAATGAGCAGTTCTTC
>-|-|TRBJ2-6|TRBV18
CASSPFGGGAGANVLTF
TGTGCCAGCTCACCATTTGGAGGGGGCGCCGGGGCCAACGTCCTGACTTTC
>TRBD1|-|TRBJ2-2|TRBV6-5
CASSYSARGQAGELFF
TGTGCCAGCAGTTACTCCGCCAGGGGGCAGGCCGGGGAGCTGTTTTTT